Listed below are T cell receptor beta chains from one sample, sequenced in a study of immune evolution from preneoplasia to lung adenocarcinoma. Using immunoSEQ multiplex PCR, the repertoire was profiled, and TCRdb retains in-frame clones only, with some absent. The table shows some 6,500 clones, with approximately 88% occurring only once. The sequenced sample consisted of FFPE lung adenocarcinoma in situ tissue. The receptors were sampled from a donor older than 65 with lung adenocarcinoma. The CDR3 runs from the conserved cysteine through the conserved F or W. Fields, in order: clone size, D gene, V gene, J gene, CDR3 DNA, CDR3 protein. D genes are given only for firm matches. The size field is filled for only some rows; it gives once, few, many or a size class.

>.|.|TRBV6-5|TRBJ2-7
TGTGCCAGCAGTTTACAGGGGACAGCGGGCCCCTACGAGCAGTACTTT
CASSLQGTAGPYEQYF
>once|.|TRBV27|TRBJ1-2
TGTGCCAGCAGTATACGGGGGGACGGACTCTATGGCTACACCTTC
CASSIRGDGLYGYTF
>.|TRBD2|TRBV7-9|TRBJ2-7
TGTGCCAGCAGCCCCCGCTGGCGGGAGGGCCCGTCCTACGAGCAGTACTTC
CASSPRWREGPSYEQYF
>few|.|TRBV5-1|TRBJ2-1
TGCGCCAGCAGCTTGGTAGGGGGACCTTTCAATGAGCAGTTCTTC
CASSLVGGPFNEQFF
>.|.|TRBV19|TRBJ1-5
TGTGCCAGTAGTATGGGACTTGGGGTAGGGGAGCCCCAGCATTTT
CASSMGLGVGEPQHF
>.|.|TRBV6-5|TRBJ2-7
TGTGCCAGCAGTTACGGTCCGGGGATCGAGCAGTACTTC
CASSYGPGIEQYF
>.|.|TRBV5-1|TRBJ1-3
TGCGCCAGCAGCTTGGGAGAGAGCTCTGGAAACACCATATATTTT
CASSLGESSGNTIYF
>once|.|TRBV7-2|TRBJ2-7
TGTGCCAGCAGCTTATTGGGCAGATTCTACGAGCAGTACTTC
CASSLLGRFYEQYF
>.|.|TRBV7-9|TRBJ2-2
TGTGCCAGCAGCTTCTTAGCTTCCGGGGAGCTGTTTTTT
CASSFLASGELFF
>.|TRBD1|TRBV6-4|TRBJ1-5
TGTGCCAGCAGTGACGAAACCGGGACAGGGTTAGGACAGCCCCAGCATTTT
CASSDETGTGLGQPQHF
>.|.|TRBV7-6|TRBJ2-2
TGTGCCAGCAGCTTAGTATCACGCGGGGAGCTGTTTTTT
CASSLVSRGELFF
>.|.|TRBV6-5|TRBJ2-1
TGTGCCAGCAGTTACGGGGGGGCGGGATACAATGAGCAGTTCTTC
CASSYGGAGYNEQFF
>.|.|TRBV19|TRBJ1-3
TGTGCCAGTAGTGGCAGGGACCCTGGAAACACCATATATTTT
CASSGRDPGNTIYF
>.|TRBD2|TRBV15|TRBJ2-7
TGTGCCACCAGCGGGGGACTAGCGGGAGCCGAGCAGTACTTC
CATSGGLAGAEQYF
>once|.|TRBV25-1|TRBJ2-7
TGTGCCAGCAGTCCCCGACTAGAACTCTACGAGCAGTACTTC
CASSPRLELYEQYF
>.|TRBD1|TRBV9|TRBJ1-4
TGTGCCAGCAGCTCCGGGACAGCAACTAATGAAAAACTGTTTTTT
CASSSGTATNEKLFF
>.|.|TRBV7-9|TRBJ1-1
TGTGCCAGCAGAGGGATGAACACTGAAGCTTTCTTT
CASRGMNTEAFF
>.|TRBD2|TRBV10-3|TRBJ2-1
TGTGCCATCACTGAGACTAGCAGGGATGAGCAGTTCTTC
CAITETSRDEQFF
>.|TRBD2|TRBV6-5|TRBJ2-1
TGTGCCAGCAGTCGAACTAGCGGTCAGGAGTTCTTC
CASSRTSGQEFF
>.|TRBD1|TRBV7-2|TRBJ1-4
TGTGCCAGCAGCGGCCGACAGGGAAATGAAAAACTGTTTTTT
CASSGRQGNEKLFF
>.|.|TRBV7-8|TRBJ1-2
TGTGCCAGCGCCCAAGATCGAGCAGGAGGCTACACCTTC
CASAQDRAGGYTF
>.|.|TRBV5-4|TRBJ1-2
TGTGCCACTCAGCAGGGCAGTTATGGCTACACCTTC
CATQQGSYGYTF
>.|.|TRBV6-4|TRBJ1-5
TGTGCCAGCGGAAAAACAGGGTCCGTTCGCAATCAGCCCCAGCATTTT
CASGKTGSVRNQPQHF
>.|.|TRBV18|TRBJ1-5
TGTGCCAGCTCACCTCCGGGAGCAAAAGGGAGCAATCAGCCCCAGCATTTT
CASSPPGAKGSNQPQHF
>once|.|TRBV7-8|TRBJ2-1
TGTGCCACCCAGGGGGGAGAGCCCTACAATGAGCAGTTCTTC
CATQGGEPYNEQFF
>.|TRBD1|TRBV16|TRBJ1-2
TGTGCCAGCAGCCAACGACAGGGGGCAAACTATGGCTACACCTTC
CASSQRQGANYGYTF
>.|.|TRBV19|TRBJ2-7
TGTGCCAGTAGTACAGGGGACTCCTACGAGCAGTACTTC
CASSTGDSYEQYF
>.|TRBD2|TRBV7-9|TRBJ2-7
TGTGCCAGCAGCTTAGACGGGAGGGCCCGGGACGAGCAGTACTTC
CASSLDGRARDEQYF
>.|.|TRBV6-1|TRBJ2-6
TGTGCCAGCGGCTCTACGTCTGGGGCCAACGTCCTGACTTTC
CASGSTSGANVLTF
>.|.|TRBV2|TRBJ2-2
TGTGCCAGCGTTTCGACTACACACACCGGGGAGCTGTTTTTT
CASVSTTHTGELFF
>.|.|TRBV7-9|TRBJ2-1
TGTGCCAGCAGCTTCATTCAGGGGGAGGGCTACAATGAGCAGTTCTTC
CASSFIQGEGYNEQFF
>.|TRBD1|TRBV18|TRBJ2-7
TGTGCCAGCTCACCATGGGGACAGGGGGCTGACTACGAGCAGTACTTC
CASSPWGQGADYEQYF
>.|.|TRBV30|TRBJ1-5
TGTGCCTGGAGCCTTCTGGACAATCAGCCCCAGCATTTT
CAWSLLDNQPQHF
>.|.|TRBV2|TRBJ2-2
TGTGCCAGCGGAGGTGGGGCCGGGGAGCTGTTTTTT
CASGGGAGELFF
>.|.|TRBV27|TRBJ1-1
TGTGCCAGCAGTTTTGGGGGCAAGACTGAAGCTTTCTTT
CASSFGGKTEAFF
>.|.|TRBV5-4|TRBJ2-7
TGTGCCAGCAGCTTGGGGGGCACGGTGGACGAGCAGTACTTC
CASSLGGTVDEQYF
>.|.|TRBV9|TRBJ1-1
TGTGCCAGCAGCGCCCTACCGGGGAGGGAGACTGAAGCTTTCTTT
CASSALPGRETEAFF
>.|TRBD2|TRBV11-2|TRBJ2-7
TGTGCCAGCAGCTTACGGGCTAGCGGGATTTACGAGCAGTACTTC
CASSLRASGIYEQYF
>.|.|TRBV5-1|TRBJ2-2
TGCGCCAGCAGCCCGGGACAGAACACCGGGGAGCTGTTTTTT
CASSPGQNTGELFF